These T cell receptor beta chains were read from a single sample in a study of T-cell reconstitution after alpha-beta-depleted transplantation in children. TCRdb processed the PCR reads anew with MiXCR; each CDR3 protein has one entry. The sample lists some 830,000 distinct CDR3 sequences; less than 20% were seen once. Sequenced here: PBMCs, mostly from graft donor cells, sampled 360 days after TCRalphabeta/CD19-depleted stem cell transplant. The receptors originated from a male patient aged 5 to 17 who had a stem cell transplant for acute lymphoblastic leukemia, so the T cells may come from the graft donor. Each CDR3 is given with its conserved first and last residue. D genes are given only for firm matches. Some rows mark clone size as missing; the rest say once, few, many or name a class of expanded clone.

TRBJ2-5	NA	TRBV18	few	CASSPGSRGQETQYF	TGTGCCAGCTCACCAGGGTCGAGGGGGCAAGAGACCCAGTACTTC
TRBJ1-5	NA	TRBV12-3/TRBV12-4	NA	CASSLAGRGNQPQHF	TGTGCCAGCAGTTTGGCGGGAAGGGGCAATCAGCCCCAGCATTTT
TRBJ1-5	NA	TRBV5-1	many	CASSLGPGVNQPQHF	TGCGCCAGCAGCTTGGGCCCAGGGGTAAATCAGCCCCAGCATTTT
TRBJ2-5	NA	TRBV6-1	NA	CASSGVYSRETQYF	TGTGCCAGCAGTGGCGTATACAGTCGGGAGACCCAGTACTTT
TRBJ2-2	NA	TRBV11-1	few	CASSLPPDGELFF	TGTGCCAGCAGCCTCCCCCCGGACGGGGAGCTGTTTTTT
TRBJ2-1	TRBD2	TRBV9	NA	CASSVAGLAGNEQFF	TGTGCCAGCAGCGTAGCCGGCCTAGCGGGGAATGAGCAGTTCTTC
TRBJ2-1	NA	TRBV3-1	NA	CASSLLAKVYNEQFF	TGTGCCAGCAGCCTTTTGGCGAAAGTGTACAATGAGCAGTTCTTC
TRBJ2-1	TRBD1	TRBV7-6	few	CASSPWTGGSYNEQFF	TGTGCCAGCAGCCCGTGGACAGGGGGGTCCTACAATGAGCAGTTCTTC
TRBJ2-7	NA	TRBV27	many	CASSFWGGLYEQYF	TGTGCCAGCAGTTTCTGGGGGGGGCTGTACGAGCAGTACTTC
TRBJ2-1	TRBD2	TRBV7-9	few	CASSSYRGSSYNEQFF	TGTGCCAGCAGCTCCTACCGCGGGAGCTCCTACAATGAGCAGTTCTTC
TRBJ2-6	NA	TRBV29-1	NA	CGSDSGANVLTF	TGCGGGTCGGACTCTGGGGCCAACGTCCTGACTTTC
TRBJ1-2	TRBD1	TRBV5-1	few	CASSQPGQAYGYTF	TGCGCCAGCAGCCAGCCGGGACAGGCCTATGGCTACACCTTC
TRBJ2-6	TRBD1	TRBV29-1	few	CSVEGQGASNSGANVLTF	TGCAGCGTTGAGGGACAGGGGGCTTCAAACTCTGGGGCCAACGTCCTGACTTTC
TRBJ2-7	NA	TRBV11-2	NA	CASSLEGGTSYEQYF	TGTGCCAGCAGCTTAGAGGGCGGGACATCCTACGAGCAGTACTTC
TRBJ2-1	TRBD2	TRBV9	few	CASSVGVSGSDTEQFF	TGTGCCAGCAGCGTTGGTGTTAGCGGGAGTGACACTGAGCAGTTCTTC
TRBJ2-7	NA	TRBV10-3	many	CAIREGPRGSYEQYF	TGTGCCATCAGGGAGGGACCCAGGGGTTCCTACGAGCAGTACTTC
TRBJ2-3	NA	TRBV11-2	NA	CASSFIRDTDTQYF	TGTGCCAGCAGCTTCATCAGGGACACAGATACGCAGTATTTT
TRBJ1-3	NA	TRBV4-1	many	CASSQVGGRRNTIYF	TGCGCCAGCAGCCAAGTAGGGGGGAGGAGAAACACCATATATTTT
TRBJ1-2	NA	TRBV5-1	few	CASSSGPTGTRYGYTF	TGCGCCAGCAGCTCGGGACCCACCGGGACTCGCTATGGCTACACCTTC
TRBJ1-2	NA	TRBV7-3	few	CASSLTWQSGYTF	TGTGCCAGCAGCTTAACTTGGCAGTCAGGCTACACCTTC
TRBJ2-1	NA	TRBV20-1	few	CSATSNEQFF	TGCAGTGCTACCTCCAATGAGCAGTTCTTC
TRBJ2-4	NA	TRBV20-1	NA	CSAIVGGNIQYF	TGCAGTGCTATCGTTGGGGGAAACATTCAGTACTTC
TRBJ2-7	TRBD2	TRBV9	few	CASSVEAGNSYEQYF	TGTGCCAGCAGCGTAGAAGCGGGGAACTCCTACGAGCAGTACTTC
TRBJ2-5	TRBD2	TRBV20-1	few	CSFLAVQETQYF	TGCAGTTTCCTAGCGGTACAAGAGACCCAGTACTTC
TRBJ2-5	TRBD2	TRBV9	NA	CASSGGLAGGGDKETQYF	TGTGCCAGCAGCGGAGGACTAGCGGGAGGAGGGGACAAAGAGACCCAGTACTTC
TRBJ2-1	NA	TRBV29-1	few	CSAERGTVDEQFF	TGCAGCGCCGAACGGGGCACGGTCGATGAGCAGTTCTTC
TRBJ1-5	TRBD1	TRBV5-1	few	CASSAGQGVEPQHF	TGCGCCAGCAGCGCGGGACAGGGGGTAGAGCCCCAGCATTTT
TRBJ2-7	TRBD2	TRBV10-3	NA	CAISDGTSGTYEQYF	TGTGCCATCAGTGATGGGACTAGCGGTACCTACGAGCAGTACTTC
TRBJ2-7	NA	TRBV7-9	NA	CASSHHPGHYEQYF	TGTGCCAGCAGCCACCATCCGGGTCACTACGAGCAGTACTTC
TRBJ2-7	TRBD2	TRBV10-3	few	CAIKDSGYEQYF	TGTGCCATCAAGGATAGCGGGTACGAGCAGTACTTC
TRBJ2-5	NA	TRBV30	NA	CAWSVLEAGRLKTQYF	TGTGCCTGGAGTGTACTAGAGGCAGGGAGGTTAAAGACCCAGTACTTC
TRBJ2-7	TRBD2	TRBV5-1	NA	CASSLDGGASGSYEQYF	TGCGCCAGCAGCTTGGATGGGGGGGCTAGCGGGTCCTACGAGCAGTACTTC
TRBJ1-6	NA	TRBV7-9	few	CASSAPGYSYNSPLHF	TGTGCCAGCAGCGCTCCAGGGTACTCCTATAATTCACCCCTCCACTTT
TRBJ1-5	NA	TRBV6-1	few	CASSEETYSNQPQHF	TGTGCCAGCAGTGAAGAGACGTATAGCAATCAGCCCCAGCATTTT
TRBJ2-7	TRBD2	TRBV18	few	CASSPPGLAGPREQYF	TGTGCCAGCTCACCACCGGGACTAGCGGGACCAAGGGAGCAGTACTTC
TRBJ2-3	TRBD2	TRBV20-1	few	CSARDGGLAGGSNTDTQYF	TGCAGTGCTAGAGATGGGGGACTAGCGGGAGGTTCAAACACAGATACGCAGTATTTT
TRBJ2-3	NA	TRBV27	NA	CASSLILEGLTDTQYF	TGTGCCAGCAGTTTAATATTGGAGGGCCTCACAGATACGCAGTATTTT
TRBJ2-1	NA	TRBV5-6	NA	CASSLEAGRFYNEQFF	TGTGCCAGCAGCTTGGAGGCGGGGAGGTTCTACAATGAGCAGTTCTTC
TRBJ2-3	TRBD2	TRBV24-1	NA	CATSEPWTSGMSDTQYF	TGTGCCACCAGTGAACCATGGACTAGCGGGATGTCTGATACGCAGTATTTT
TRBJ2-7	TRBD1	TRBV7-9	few	CASSFTGGTYEQYF	TGTGCCAGCAGCTTTACAGGGGGAACCTACGAGCAGTACTTC
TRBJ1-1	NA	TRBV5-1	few	CASSPGGGYFTEAFF	TGCGCCAGCAGCCCGGGGGGGGGATATTTCACTGAAGCTTTCTTT
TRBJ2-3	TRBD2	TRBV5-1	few	CASSEGLGGADTQYF	TGCGCCAGCAGCGAGGGACTAGGAGGGGCAGATACGCAGTATTTT
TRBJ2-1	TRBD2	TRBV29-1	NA	CSVVLAEYNEQFF	TGCAGCGTTGTACTAGCGGAATACAATGAGCAGTTCTTC
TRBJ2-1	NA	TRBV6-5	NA	CASSSVNQDEQFF	TGTGCCAGCAGTTCAGTTAATCAAGATGAGCAGTTCTTC
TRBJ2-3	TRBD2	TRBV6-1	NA	CASSEALGLAAQYF	TGTGCCAGCAGTGAAGCGCTAGGACTAGCAGCGCAGTATTTT
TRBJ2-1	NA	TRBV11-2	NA	CASSSSRNEQFF	TGTGCCAGCAGCTCTTCACGAAATGAGCAGTTCTTC
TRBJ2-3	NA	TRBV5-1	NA	CASRDPEPIQAQYF	TGCGCCAGCAGGGACCCCGAGCCCATTCAGGCGCAGTATTTT
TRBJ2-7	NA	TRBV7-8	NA	CASSLPLTGNEQYF	TGTGCCAGCAGCTTGCCTTTAACGGGTAACGAGCAGTACTTC
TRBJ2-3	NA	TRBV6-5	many	CASSYGLNTDTQYF	TGTGCCAGCAGTTACGGGTTAAACACAGATACGCAGTATTTT
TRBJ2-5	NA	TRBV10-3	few	CATGTGPGQETQYF	TGTGCCACCGGTACAGGGCCAGGGCAAGAGACCCAGTACTTC
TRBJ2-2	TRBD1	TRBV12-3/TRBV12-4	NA	CARPLFAGGAAGELFF	TGTGCCAGACCATTATTTGCAGGGGGCGCGGCCGGGGAGCTGTTTTTT
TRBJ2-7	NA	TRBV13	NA	CASSFGGGSFYEQYF	TGTGCCAGCAGCTTTGGAGGGGGCTCCTTCTACGAGCAGTACTTC
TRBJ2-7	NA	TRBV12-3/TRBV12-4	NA	CASSPSSVSFGEQYF	TGTGCCAGCAGTCCCTCTAGCGTGAGCTTTGGAGAGCAGTACTTC
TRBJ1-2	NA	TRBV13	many	CASSFNYGYTF	TGTGCCAGCAGCTTTAACTATGGCTACACCTTC
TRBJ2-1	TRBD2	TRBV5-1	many	CASSLLAGDSYNEQFF	TGCGCCAGCAGCTTGCTAGCGGGAGATTCCTACAATGAGCAGTTCTTC
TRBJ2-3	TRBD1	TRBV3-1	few	CASSHRTGITDTQYF	TGTGCCAGCAGCCACCGGACAGGGATAACAGATACGCAGTATTTT
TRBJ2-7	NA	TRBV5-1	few	CASSFSPGVKADEQYF	TGCGCCAGCAGCTTTAGTCCGGGAGTTAAAGCGGACGAGCAGTACTTC
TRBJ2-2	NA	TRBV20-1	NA	CSAAGLVTGELFF	TGCAGTGCTGCGGGACTTGTCACCGGGGAGCTGTTTTTT
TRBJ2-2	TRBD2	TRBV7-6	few	CASSLTTGTSGAGELFF	TGTGCCAGCAGCTTAACGACCGGGACTAGCGGGGCCGGGGAGCTGTTTTTT